The 25 T cell receptor beta chains below all came from one sample that was sequenced in a study of shared clonotypes between healthy human individuals. Terminally differentiated effector memory CD45RA+ cells were excluded from the naive CD8 cells, which were CD45RO-negative and positively selected for CCR7. TCRdb's table, derived via immunoSEQ multiplex PCR, lists solely in-frame clones and lacks some. The sample records a few million clones, just under 95% being singletons. The sample was naive CD8+ T cells from PBMCs. These receptor sequences come from a man between 18 and 29 years old in good health. Some clones in this sample may be carry-over from other donors' samples.

The chain recombines TRBV25-1 with TRBJ1-6; D not certain. Germline V gene sequence: CDR1 MGHDK, CDR2 SYGVNS. The length of the CDR3 is 14 residues. Trimming left V 2 bases short and J 4 bases short, with 6 bases between. The DNA of the CDR3 is TGTGCCAGCAGTGAACACAGATATAATTCACCCCTCCACTTT. It codes for CASSEHRYNSPLHF. The full variable domain, rest sourced from reference TRBV25-1 and TRBJ1-6, is EADIYQTPRYLVIGTGKKITLECSQTMGHDKMYWYQQDPGMELHLIHYSYGVNSTEKGDLSSESTVSRIRTEHFPLTLESARPSHTSQYLCASSEHRYNSPLHFGNGTRLTVT.

The chain combines TRBV6-5 with TRBJ2-7; TRBD1 is a possible D gene (5 bases). V lost 5 bases and J 1 base, leaving 12 bases between the germline ends. Per germline, CDR1 MNHEY and CDR2 SVGAGI. The CDR3 loop spans 14 amino acids. CDR3 sequence (DNA): TGTGCCAGCAGTCCAGGGTCGCAATCCTACGAGCAGTACTTC. The encoded protein is CASSPGSQSYEQYF.

V usage is TRBV7-8 and J usage is TRBJ1-3; no firm D call. V gave up 1 base and J gave up 1 base, with 8 bases separating them. This CDR3 is 15 amino acids long. In germline, CDR1 is SGHVS, CDR2 FQNEAQ. CDR3 sequence (DNA): TGTGCCAGCAGCTTAGGGAAGGGTTCTGGAAACACCATATATTTT. Translation gives CASSLGKGSGNTIYF.

The gene calls are TRBV2 and TRBJ2-1, with D perhaps being TRBD1 or TRBD2 (5 bases each). The germline V gene encodes CDR1 SNHLY and CDR2 FYNNEI. The CDR3 runs to 17 residues. V dropped 0 bases and J dropped 0 bases, with 12 bases sitting between them. The CDR3 sequence is CASSEALPRGSYNEQFF. The CDR3 nucleotides are TGTGCCAGCAGTGAAGCGCTTCCGAGGGGCTCCTACAATGAGCAGTTCTTC.

The V gene is TRBV19, the J gene TRBJ2-3; D is perhaps TRBD1 (5 bases). Germline V gene sequence: CDR1 LNHDA, CDR2 SQIVND (reference sequence). The V end lost 1 base, the J end lost 3 bases, and 17 bases lay between the germline ends. CDR3 length: 17 residues. In DNA form, the CDR3 reads TGTGCCAGTAGTATAGTCTATCGCAGGGATCGGACAGATACGCAGTATTTT. Translation: CASSIVYRRDRTDTQYF.

The chain couples TRBV13 to TRBJ2-5; 7 nucleotides match TRBD1. J was trimmed by 9 bases and V by 6 bases; bases with no gene match: 16. Germline V CDR1 and CDR2: PRHDT, FYEKMQ (reference sequence). The CDR3 contains 15 residues. The CDR3 bases are TGTGCCAGCAGACCCAAAACAGGGGCCTGGACATCCCAGTACTTC. It yields the protein CASRPKTGAWTSQYF.

This clone occurred once. The chain combines TRBV7-8 with TRBJ2-1, with 9 bases fitting TRBD1. The germline CDR1 and CDR2 sequences are SGHVS and FQNEAQ. This CDR3 contains 15 residues. V gave up 5 bases and J gave up 3 bases; unmatched junction bases: 5. CDR3 in amino acids: CASSPRQGVYNEQFF. In DNA form, the CDR3 reads TGTGCCAGCAGCCCTCGACAGGGGGTCTACAATGAGCAGTTCTTC.

The genes are TRBV13 and TRBJ2-1, with 10 bases that match TRBD1. Germline lookup yields CDR1 PRHDT and CDR2 FYEKMQ (reference sequence). The CDR3 loop spans 15 amino acids. Trimming cost V 5 bases and J 7 bases; bases outside gene matches: 8. CDR3 in amino acids: CASSHRDRGWNEQFF. The DNA of the CDR3 is TGTGCCAGCAGCCACCGGGACAGGGGTTGGAATGAGCAGTTCTTC.

This chain links TRBV7-6 with TRBJ2-1; D call uncertain. Germline V lookup: CDR1 SGHVS, CDR2 FNYEAQ. V lost 2 bases and J lost 0, with 8 bases in between. CDR3 length: 15 residues. For the CDR3, the DNA is TGTGCCAGCAGCTTATTCACAAGCTCCTACAATGAGCAGTTCTTC. Its protein is CASSLFTSSYNEQFF.

The chain links TRBV9 to TRBJ2-7; the D gene is possibly TRBD2 (6 bases). CDR3 length: 15 residues. The germline V and J ends were trimmed by 3 bases and 0 bases, with 13 bases remaining between them. Per the germline V gene, CDR1 is SGDLS and CDR2 is YYNGEE. CDR3 protein: CASSGGSGYSYEQYF. Written as DNA, the CDR3 is TGTGCCAGCAGCGGAGGTAGCGGTTACTCCTACGAGCAGTACTTC.

This chain joins TRBV7-9 and TRBJ2-1; possibly TRBD2 for D (6 bases). Germline lookup yields CDR1 SEHNR and CDR2 FQNEAQ (reference sequence). Trimming pared 2 bases from V and 4 bases from J, leaving 18 bases between. This CDR3 is 17 amino acids long. For the CDR3, the DNA is TGTGCCAGCAGCTTACCTTTCGTGGGAGGCCGTTACAATGAGCAGTTCTTC. Translated, it gives CASSLPFVGGRYNEQFF.

A few counts support this clone. The chain combines TRBV6-1 with TRBJ1-1; D is uncertain. Germline loops: CDR1 MNHNS, CDR2 SASEGT. This CDR3 comprises 14 residues. Trimming pared 2 bases from V and 6 bases from J, leaving 13 bases between. The CDR3 reads CASSERRETAEAFF. As DNA, the CDR3 is TGTGCCAGCAGTGAACGCCGTGAGACGGCTGAAGCTTTCTTT.

The gene calls are TRBV19 and TRBJ2-1; TRBD1 matches 8 bases. The junction had 3 bases not matched to a gene; V was cut back by 8 bases and J by 0 bases. Germline lookup yields CDR1 LNHDA and CDR2 SQIVND (reference sequence). The length of the CDR3 is 14 residues. CDR3: CASATGASYNEQFF. Written as DNA, the CDR3 is TGTGCCAGTGCGACAGGGGCCTCCTACAATGAGCAGTTCTTC.

The genes are TRBV4-1 and TRBJ2-7; weak D call: TRBD1 (6 bases). The CDR3 is 15 residues long. Germline V gene sequence: CDR1 MGHRA, CDR2 YSYEKL. V was pared by 0 bases and J by 3 bases, with 12 bases between. CDR3 nucleotide sequence: TGCGCCAGCAGCCAAGACAGGACAGACCACTACGAGCAGTACTTC. Its protein is CASSQDRTDHYEQYF.

The rearrangement links TRBV9 to TRBJ1-3; no firm D call. Trimming took 4 bases from V and 2 from J, leaving 19 bases between them. Germline V gene sequence: CDR1 SGDLS, CDR2 YYNGEE. The CDR3 length is 17 residues. The DNA of the CDR3 is TGTGCCAGCAGCCCGGGAGGAGGAGGGCAGGCTGGAAACACCATATATTTT. Amino acid sequence: CASSPGGGGQAGNTIYF.

The chain is built from TRBV6-6 and TRBJ2-7; tentative D call: TRBD2 (6 bases). Germline CDR1 reads MNHNY; CDR2 reads SVGAGI (reference sequence). The CDR3 spans 16 residues. Trimming took 0 bases from V and 3 from J, leaving 15 bases between them. CDR3 in amino acids: CASSYSRDSPDYEQYF. Written as DNA, the CDR3 is TGTGCCAGCAGTTACTCACGGGACTCCCCGGACTACGAGCAGTACTTC.

The genes are TRBV7-2 and TRBJ2-7; 8 bases agree with TRBD2. Germline CDR1 SGHTA, CDR2 FQGNSA. The CDR3 has 14 amino acids. V lost 2 bases and J lost 6; bases outside the gene matches: 6. CDR3 in DNA: TGTGCCAGCAGCTTAACGGGAGGGCCCCTCGAGCAGTACTTC. This sequence encodes CASSLTGGPLEQYF. The full variable domain, completed using reference TRBV7-2 and TRBJ2-7, is GAGVSQSPSNKVTEKGKDVELRCDPISGHTALYWYRQSLGQGLEFLIYFQGNSAPDKSGLPSDRFSAERTGGSVSTLTIQRTQQEDSAVYLCASSLTGGPLEQYFGPGTRLTVT.

This chain links TRBV7-3 with TRBJ2-2; no clear D gene. The CDR3 consists of 12 residues. Germline values: CDR1 SGHTA, CDR2 FQGTGA. Between the trimmed V and J ends, which lost 6 bases and 4 bases, there was a span of 6 bases. CDR3 sequence: CASRARTGELFF. DNA of the CDR3: TGTGCCAGCAGAGCCCGCACCGGGGAGCTGTTTTTT.

The gene calls are TRBV29-1 and TRBJ2-1, with D perhaps TRBD1 (6 bases). Germline values: CDR1 SQVTM, CDR2 ANQGSEA. This CDR3 region has 14 residues. With 2 bases removed from V and 6 bases from J, the gap between germline ends came to 14 bases. The CDR3 DNA reads TGCAGCGTTGAAAAACGAGGACAGTTCAATGAGCAGTTCTTC. Its translation is CSVEKRGQFNEQFF.

The CDR3 protein is CALSFGGKLFF. DNA for the CDR3: TGTGCACTGTCTTTCGGTGGAAAACTGTTTTTT. V gene TRBV19 combines with J gene TRBJ1-4, with no clear D. The germline gives CDR1 LNHDA, CDR2 SQIVND (reference sequence). This CDR3 is 11 amino acids long.

Comment on this clone: Distinct nucleotide sequences in the sample also encode this CDR3. This rearrangement joins TRBV9 to TRBJ2-1; TRBD2 matches at 15 bases. The junction had 3 bases not matched to a gene; V was cut back by 3 bases and J by 8 bases. Germline lookup yields CDR1 SGDLS and CDR2 YYNGEE. The CDR3 spans 15 residues. The CDR3 region is CASSAGLAGGDEQFF. The CDR3, as DNA: TGTGCCAGCAGCGCGGGACTAGCGGGAGGCGATGAGCAGTTCTTC.

This chain links TRBV2 with TRBJ1-5; D is ambiguous. This CDR3 is built from 14 residues. V was trimmed by 8 bases and J by 4 bases, leaving 15 bases between them. Per the germline V gene, CDR1 is SNHLY and CDR2 is FYNNEI. The CDR3 loop is CASWVAEPNQPQHF. Here the CDR3 DNA reads TGTGCCAGCTGGGTGGCAGAACCTAATCAGCCCCAGCATTTT.

This chain connects TRBV6-1 to TRBJ2-7; 7 positions match TRBD1. The junction had 7 bases not matched to a gene; V was cut back by 5 bases and J by 0 bases. The germline V gene encodes CDR1 MNHNS and CDR2 SASEGT. The CDR3 runs to 15 residues. CDR3 DNA sequence: TGTGCCAGCAGTAAGTCCCGGGACAGCTCCTACGAGCAGTACTTC. Protein product: CASSKSRDSSYEQYF.

This chain links TRBV6-6 with TRBJ2-7; TRBD2 matches at 7 bases. The CDR3 sequence is 15 residues long. Germline lookup yields CDR1 MNHNY and CDR2 SVGAGI (reference sequence). The junction had 14 bases not matched to a gene; V was cut back by 10 bases and J by 2 bases. CDR3 in amino acids: CATRESAGEPYEQYF. CDR3 bases: TGTGCCACCAGGGAGAGCGCGGGAGAGCCCTACGAGCAGTACTTC.

The chain employs TRBV5-5 and TRBJ2-5; no clear D. Germline V lookup: CDR1 SGHKS, CDR2 YYEKEE (reference sequence). V was shortened by 0 bases and J by 0 bases, with 12 bases between the two germline ends. The CDR3 is 16 residues long. The CDR3 nucleotides read TGTGCCAGCAGCTTGGGAACGCAGGTATACCAAGAGACCCAGTACTTC. Its protein is CASSLGTQVYQETQYF.